A selection of T cell receptor beta chains follows, all from one sample in a study of T cells in localized non-small cell lung cancer. TCRdb's table, derived via immunoSEQ multiplex PCR, lists solely in-frame clones and lacks some. The data hold 50,000 to 65,000 clones, with roughly 81% observed a single time. The starting material was PBMCs, obtained before any cancer treatment. All receptors derive from a man aged 35 to 69 with stage II lung adenocarcinoma. Both conserved end residues are part of each CDR3. D genes are given only for firm matches. Rows give clone size only sometimes, using once, few, many, or a class for an expanded clone.

V gene	clone size	D gene	J gene	CDR3 DNA	CDR3 protein
TRBV5-6	.	.	TRBJ1-5	TGTGCCAGCAGCTTGTTAGGTCAGCCCCAGCATTTT	CASSLLGQPQHF
TRBV9	.	TRBD2	TRBJ2-2	TGTGCCAGCAGCCCTCGACTAGCGGACACCGGGGAGCTGTTTTTT	CASSPRLADTGELFF
TRBV19	.	.	TRBJ2-5	TGTGCCTCCGATATGGGTAGGGGAACGGGGACCCAGTACTTC	CASDMGRGTGTQYF
TRBV19	once	TRBD2	TRBJ2-1	TGTGCCAGTAGTATACGGACTAGCGGGAGGGCTTTCAACAATGAGCAGTTCTTC	CASSIRTSGRAFNNEQFF
TRBV27	.	.	TRBJ1-1	TGTGCCAGCAGTACTAGACGGTTGAACACTGAAGCTTTCTTT	CASSTRRLNTEAFF
TRBV6-1	.	.	TRBJ2-1	TGTGCCAGCAGTGAGGGACTTCACAATGAGCAGTTCTTC	CASSEGLHNEQFF
TRBV9	.	.	TRBJ1-1	TGTGCCAGCAGTGAAGGAACCGTCCTGAACACTGAAGCTTTCTTT	CASSEGTVLNTEAFF
TRBV18	few	.	TRBJ2-5	TGTGCCAGCTCACCACGTAGGTCCGGGACCCAGTACTTC	CASSPRRSGTQYF
TRBV29-1	.	.	TRBJ1-1	TGCAGCGTTGTACAGCTCGTGAACACTGAAGCTTTCTTT	CSVVQLVNTEAFF
TRBV2	.	TRBD1	TRBJ1-1	TGTGCCACCATGAGAGACAGGGGGGCCCAGGAAGCTTTCTTT	CATMRDRGAQEAFF
TRBV15	.	.	TRBJ1-2	TGTGCCACCAGCAGAGCCGGTTTACACGGGTACGGCTACACCTTC	CATSRAGLHGYGYTF
TRBV4-3	.	.	TRBJ2-5	TGCGCCAGCAGCCAAGATGCGGGGCCGAGGGAGACCCAGTACTTC	CASSQDAGPRETQYF
TRBV19	.	TRBD1	TRBJ1-1	TGTGCCAGTAGTTTGGGACAGGGGAACACTGAAGCTTTCTTT	CASSLGQGNTEAFF
TRBV27	.	.	TRBJ1-4	TGTGCCAGCAGTTTAGGCAGTTATAATGAAAAACTGTTTTTT	CASSLGSYNEKLFF
TRBV12-5	.	TRBD2	TRBJ2-5	TGTGCTAGTGCCCCCGGGGCGGGAGGGTGGCAAGAGACCCAGTACTTC	CASAPGAGGWQETQYF
TRBV7-9	.	TRBD2	TRBJ2-1	TGTGCCAGCAGCCGAGGTCCACTAGCGGGATTCTACAATGAGCAGTTCTTC	CASSRGPLAGFYNEQFF
TRBV6-1	.	.	TRBJ1-4	TGTGCCAGCAGCGTCGTGAGATCAACTAATGAAAAACTGTTTTTT	CASSVVRSTNEKLFF
TRBV6-6	.	TRBD2	TRBJ2-7	TGTGCCAGCACCCCAGTCAGCGGGAGGAGCGCCGAGCAGTACTTC	CASTPVSGRSAEQYF
TRBV19	once	TRBD2	TRBJ2-1	TGTGCCAGTAGTAGCCTAGCGGGAGGGGACAATGAGCAGTTCTTC	CASSSLAGGDNEQFF
TRBV23-1	.	.	TRBJ2-7	TGCGCCAGCAGTCGCAGCAAGCACTACGAGCAGTACTTC	CASSRSKHYEQYF
TRBV23-1	.	TRBD2	TRBJ2-1	TGCGCCAGCAGTCAATCAAGGCTAGCGGGCCCTTACAATGAGCAGTTCTTC	CASSQSRLAGPYNEQFF
TRBV25-1	once	.	TRBJ1-1	TGTGCCAGCAGCTACCTCATGAACACTGAAGCTTTCTTT	CASSYLMNTEAFF
TRBV28	once	.	TRBJ1-4	TGTGCCAGCAGTTTACCGGGGGGAACTAATGAAAAACTGTTTTTT	CASSLPGGTNEKLFF
TRBV29-1	once	TRBD1	TRBJ2-7	TGCAGCGTTCTCATGGGGGACAGGGGATCCTACGAGCAGTACTTC	CSVLMGDRGSYEQYF
TRBV5-1	.	.	TRBJ2-5	TGCGCCAGCAGCTTGGTGGGAGCTCCCGTTCAAGAGACCCAGTACTTC	CASSLVGAPVQETQYF
TRBV27	.	.	TRBJ2-7	TGTGCCAGCAGTTCGGACTGGAGCTCCTACGAGCAGTACTTC	CASSSDWSSYEQYF
TRBV5-1	.	TRBD2	TRBJ2-1	TGCGCCAGCAGCTTGGCGCCGGGAGGTCCCAATGAGCAGTTCTTC	CASSLAPGGPNEQFF
TRBV4-1	once	TRBD2	TRBJ2-1	TGCGCCAGCAGCCAAAAAAGGCCGGGACTAGTGCTCAATGAGCAGTTCTTC	CASSQKRPGLVLNEQFF
TRBV9	medium-sized	TRBD1	TRBJ1-2	TGTGCCAGCAGCCCCCGACAGGGGAATGGCTACACCTTC	CASSPRQGNGYTF
TRBV7-8	.	.	TRBJ1-4	TGTGCCAGCAGCCTCACAGGTCCCCCTGAAAAACTGTTTTTT	CASSLTGPPEKLFF
TRBV6-5	.	TRBD1	TRBJ2-7	TGTGCCGCTAGACAGGGGGATTCCTACGAGCAGTACTTC	CAARQGDSYEQYF
TRBV28	.	.	TRBJ2-7	TGTGCCAGCAGTTCCCCGGACAGCTCCTACGAGCAGTACTTC	CASSSPDSSYEQYF
TRBV5-6	.	.	TRBJ1-2	TGTGCCAGCAGCTTGACAGGGACCTATGGCTACACCTTC	CASSLTGTYGYTF
TRBV10-3	.	.	TRBJ2-6	TGTGCCATCAGTGAGAGGGGCGCTTCTGGGGCCAACGTCCTGACTTTC	CAISERGASGANVLTF
TRBV7-2	.	.	TRBJ1-1	TGTGCCAGCAGCTTACTGGGGGTTAACACTGAAGCTTTCTTT	CASSLLGVNTEAFF
TRBV6-5	once	TRBD1	TRBJ2-7	TGTGCCAGCACCCCCGGGACAGGGTCCGTCGAGCAGTACTTC	CASTPGTGSVEQYF
TRBV4-1	.	.	TRBJ1-2	TGCGCCAGCAGCCAAGATCGAGGGGCCCACTATGGCTACACCTTC	CASSQDRGAHYGYTF
TRBV7-9	.	.	TRBJ1-4	TGTGCCAGCAGCTTATGGGGGACCAATGATGAAAAACTGTTTTTT	CASSLWGTNDEKLFF
TRBV20-1	.	TRBD1	TRBJ2-1	TGCAGTGCTAGAGCCCAGACAGGGTCGTTCTTC	CSARAQTGSFF
TRBV7-9	once	.	TRBJ1-1	TGTGCCAGCAGCTTAGAGGGGTTCGGCACTGAAGCTTTCTTT	CASSLEGFGTEAFF
TRBV7-2	.	.	TRBJ2-4	TGTGCCAGCAGCTTAGACTCCGGGACTTCTCTTCAGTACTTC	CASSLDSGTSLQYF
TRBV19	.	.	TRBJ2-7	TGTGCCAGTAGTATAGATCTAGGGTTCTACGAGCAGTACTTC	CASSIDLGFYEQYF
TRBV2	.	.	TRBJ2-2	TGTGCCAGCAGTGAACGAGCGGTCATGAACACCGGGGAGCTGTTTTTT	CASSERAVMNTGELFF
TRBV5-6	.	.	TRBJ1-4	TGTGCCAGCAGTCCTCGGCGGGGGCAGAATGAAAAACTGTTTTTT	CASSPRRGQNEKLFF
TRBV11-2	.	.	TRBJ1-1	TGTGCCACCTCCCAGGGGAACACTGAAGCTTTCTTT	CATSQGNTEAFF
TRBV11-2	few	TRBD1	TRBJ1-2	TGTGCCAGCACCCCGAGGGGAGGGGGCGGGTATGGCTACACCTTC	CASTPRGGGGYGYTF
TRBV5-4	.	TRBD2	TRBJ2-1	TGTGCCAGCAGCTTTGGACTAGCGGGAGGAGGTGAGCAGTTCTTC	CASSFGLAGGGEQFF
TRBV7-8	.	.	TRBJ1-1	TGTGCCAGCAGCTTATTGGAGAACACTGAAGCTTTCTTT	CASSLLENTEAFF
TRBV19	.	.	TRBJ2-3	TGTGCCAGTAGTATACCGGGAACGGGCACAGATACGCAGTATTTT	CASSIPGTGTDTQYF
TRBV5-1	.	.	TRBJ1-4	TGCGCCAGCAGCTTGGAGGGAACTAATGAAAAACTGTTTTTT	CASSLEGTNEKLFF
TRBV19	.	.	TRBJ2-7	TGTGCCAGTAGTCTTCAGGGTTATGAGTCCTACGAGCAGTACTTC	CASSLQGYESYEQYF
TRBV10-3	.	.	TRBJ1-1	TGTGCCATCAGCGGGGTGGGAGGCACTGAAGCTTTCTTT	CAISGVGGTEAFF
TRBV9	.	TRBD2	TRBJ2-1	TGTGCCAGCAGCCCACGTCTAGCGGGATACAATGAGCAGTTCTTC	CASSPRLAGYNEQFF
TRBV29-1	.	.	TRBJ1-4	TGCAGCGGGGGACAAGGTGAAAAACTGTTTTTT	CSGGQGEKLFF
TRBV7-2	.	.	TRBJ1-5	TGTGCCAGCAGCTTAACAGGGAGGGATCAGCCCCAGCATTTT	CASSLTGRDQPQHF
TRBV10-3	few	.	TRBJ2-2	TGTGCCATCAGTGAGACTCCCAGCGGGCCGAACACCGGGGAGCTGTTTTTT	CAISETPSGPNTGELFF
TRBV20-1	.	.	TRBJ2-1	TGCAGTGCTAGAGATCAAAATGAGCAGTTCTTC	CSARDQNEQFF
TRBV2	once	TRBD1	TRBJ1-1	TGTGCCAGCAGCCCGCCGGGACAGGGACCCTTGGCTGAAGCTTTCTTT	CASSPPGQGPLAEAFF
TRBV5-1	few	TRBD2	TRBJ2-3	TGCGCCAGCAGACTGACTAGCGGCTACCGCACAGATACGCAGTATTTT	CASRLTSGYRTDTQYF
TRBV6-5	once	TRBD1	TRBJ1-1	TGTGCCACCGTGGACCAAGGACAGGGTAGCACTGAAGCTTTCTTT	CATVDQGQGSTEAFF